This T cell receptor beta chain is from a study of blood T cell repertoires in COVID-19 (TCRdb year 2020). For the study in its entirety: Collaborator samples came from the United States, Italy and Spain and covered acute and convalescent phases of COVID-19. Where available, HLA class I and class II types were obtained from metadata supplied by the sample provider rather than from assay-based typing. Deeply sampled blood TCRbeta repertoires from subjects exposed to, actively infected with, or recovered from COVID-19 were included in the dataset. A de-identified subject ID, COVID-19 status, age in years and sex were almost always included in the sample metadata. The repertoires were made available in a free public database intended to serve as a resource for research on the immune response to SARS-CoV-2. The material from the prospective study consisted of cDNA or gDNA derived from T cells, B-cell-depleted T cells, or PBMCs. Samples came from the ongoing ImmuneRACE study (first 160 participants) plus 1,254 subjects from 6 global collaborators.

The immunoSEQ Assay, a bias-controlled multiplex PCR, was used to amplify TCRbeta CDR3 regions from genomic DNA. Processing in the source paper ran as follows. Within the assay, amplification of reference gene primers was used to estimate how many nucleated cells each sample contained. To quantify the absolute abundance of each unique TCRbeta CDR3 rearrangement, sequence reads were collapsed and filtered. For each sample, productive Simpson clonality was calculated as the square root of Simpson's diversity index over productive rearrangements. Imported from immuneACCESS, the table was reduced by TCRdb to in-frame sequences with V and J called. These copies leave out some clones; in studies compared against another copy, an unresolved V gene accounts for under half, and the cause of the remainder is not known. The V and J calls and clone size are taken from that table; D and trimming were inferred from the DNA. The sample table holds fewer than 300,000 clones, of which 85% to 90% were seen once. 8% to 10% of the sample goes to the ten largest clones.

The study at large found these results: The amount of clinical and demographic metadata varied by source and participant and was provided uncurated.

On this clone: No antigen is known for it. No quality values exist for individual bases; no much larger clone is one base distant.

In the prospective study, participants were 18 to 89 years old, resided in 25 or so geographic areas of the United States, and were enrolled through a virtual design. In the prospective study, cohorts were assigned on the basis of participant-reported clinical history obtained from a screening survey and a study questionnaire. Recovered participants in ImmuneRACE Cohort 3 were defined as having two consecutive negative NP/OP PCR tests, clearance from a healthcare professional, or resolution of symptoms. Mobile phlebotomists in the prospective study collected whole blood, serum and a nasopharyngeal or oropharyngeal swab from every participant. Prospective study participants could optionally give additional blood draws and questionnaires over an approximately 2-month period. Blood samples from the prospective study were shipped frozen or at room temperature prior to DNA extraction. V is clipped by 6 bases and J by 0 bases, and the sequence between their germline boundaries is 12 bases long. From the germline V gene, CDR1 is MNHEY and CDR2 is SVGAGI. The CDR3 covers 15 residues, taking in both the cysteine and the phenylalanine. Just the 45-base CDR3 DNA is kept, in frame starting at base 1.

Input material: PBMCs or T cells enriched from blood (not recorded which). This receptor was taken from a middle-aged man who had recovered from COVID-19. The chain is encoded by TRBV6-5 joined to TRBJ2-1; TRBD2 is a possible D gene, resting on 6 matching bases. The nucleotide sequence is given as TGTGCCAGCAGCGAGACTAGTCCCTCCTACAATGAGCAGTTCTTC. This sequence encodes CASSETSPSYNEQFF.